These 30 T cell receptor beta chains share one sample of origin, sequenced in a study of blood T cell repertoires in COVID-19. The data were produced by immunoSEQ multiplex PCR, yet TCRdb's version contains in-frame clones alone and is incomplete. The sample has 150,000 to 200,000 clones; about 88% are singletons. Sequences were obtained from peripheral blood. The receptors derive from a man younger than 35 who had recovered from COVID-19.

V gene TRBV4-1 combines with J gene TRBJ1-1; tentative D call: TRBD1 (5 bases). The CDR3 runs 14 residues. V lost 5 bases and J lost 8, with 18 bases in between. CDR1 and CDR2 from the germline V gene are MGHRA and YSYEKL. The CDR3 DNA reads TGCGCCAGCAGCGGCCGGGACTCGCTTTCCGAAGCTTTCTTT. Translated, it gives CASSGRDSLSEAFF.

V is TRBV2 and J is TRBJ1-1, with D possibly being TRBD1 (6 bases). Per germline, CDR1 SNHLY and CDR2 FYNNEI. This CDR3 region has 14 residues. Trimming stripped 5 bases from V and 1 base from J, with 11 bases between. The CDR3 protein is CASSNTGSNTEAFF. The CDR3 DNA reads as TGTGCCAGCAGTAATACAGGGTCGAACACTGAAGCTTTCTTT.

This clone was picked up a small number of times. The gene calls are TRBV10-2 and TRBJ1-2; D gene unclear. V was shortened by 7 bases and J by 6 bases, with 24 bases between the two germline ends. Germline CDR1 reads WSHSY; CDR2 reads SAAADI. The CDR3 is made up of 16 amino acids. The CDR3 loop reads CASTISPQHGRNGYTF. CDR3 sequence (DNA): TGCGCCAGCACCATTAGCCCCCAACATGGGAGAAATGGCTACACCTTC.

V usage is TRBV9 and J usage is TRBJ2-7; the match to TRBD2 covers 13 bases. V lost 0 bases to trimming and J lost 5 bases; unmatched junction nucleotides: 5. The CDR3 sequence is 16 residues long. Germline V CDR1 and CDR2: SGDLS, YYNGEE. This chain's CDR3 is CASSVGGLAGAHEQYF. Written as DNA, the CDR3 is TGTGCCAGCAGCGTAGGAGGACTAGCGGGAGCCCACGAGCAGTACTTC.

The chain couples TRBV10-1 to TRBJ1-1, with D unresolved. The CDR3 is 14 residues long. The germline V gene encodes CDR1 WNHNN and CDR2 SYGVQD (reference sequence). Between the trimmed V and J ends, which lost 6 bases and 1 base, there was a span of 12 bases. CDR3 sequence (DNA): TGCGCCAGCAGCAGCTCCCAGGCGAACACTGAAGCTTTCTTT. The encoded protein is CASSSSQANTEAFF.

This chain uses TRBV6-2 or TRBV6-3 with TRBJ2-1, with a possible D match to TRBD2 (6 bases). Trimming removed 6 bases from V and 8 bases from J, with 11 bases in between. Germline CDR1 and CDR2: MNHEY and SVGEGT. The length of the CDR3 is 12 residues. Here the CDR3 reads CASSQRRDEQFF. In nucleotides, the CDR3 is TGTGCCAGCAGCCAACGGAGGGATGAGCAGTTCTTC.

This clone came up a few times. The chain joins TRBV3-1 (or the pseudogene TRBV3-2) to TRBJ1-1; weak D call: TRBD1 (5 bases). Germline CDR1 is LGHDT and CDR2 is YNNKEL (reference sequence). The CDR3 loop spans 13 amino acids. V lost 4 bases to trimming and J lost 2 bases, with 8 bases between them. The CDR3 sequence: CASSPRANTEAFF. In nucleotides, the CDR3 is TGTGCCAGCAGCCCCAGGGCTAACACTGAAGCTTTCTTT.

The chain joins TRBV2 to TRBJ2-3; D may be TRBD2 (5 bases). CDR3 length: 16 amino acids. Germline CDR1 reads SNHLY; CDR2 reads FYNNEI. Trimming stripped 1 base from V and 0 bases from J, with 11 bases between. The CDR3 bases are TGTGCCAGCAGTGAAGAGGTTAGCGCTAGCACAGATACGCAGTATTTT. This codes for CASSEEVSASTDTQYF.

CDR3 residues: CASSLMRAGGPGEQFF. The CDR3, as DNA: TGTGCCAGCAGCCTTATGAGAGCGGGAGGGCCCGGTGAGCAGTTCTTC. The chain joins TRBV3-1 (or the pseudogene TRBV3-2) to TRBJ2-1; TRBD2 aligns across 10 bases. The ends lost 4 bases at V and 9 bases at J; junction bases unmatched: 12. CDR3 length: 16 residues. Per the germline V gene, CDR1 is LGHDT and CDR2 is YNNKEL (reference sequence).

The gene calls are TRBV9 and TRBJ2-1; TRBD2 aligns across 7 bases. The V gene end was trimmed by 6 bases and the J gene end by 5 bases; junction bases not matched to a gene: 8. Per the germline V gene, CDR1 is SGDLS and CDR2 is YYNGEE. The CDR3 has 14 amino acids. The CDR3 sequence: CASTRGVGNNEQFF. The CDR3 DNA is TGTGCCAGCACCCGGGGGGTGGGGAACAATGAGCAGTTCTTC. The full variable domain, completed using reference TRBV9 and TRBJ2-1, is DSGVTQTPKHLITATGQRVTLRCSPRSGDLSVYWYQQSLDQGLQFLIQYYNGEERAKGNILERFSAQQFPDLHSELNLSSLELGDSALYFCASTRGVGNNEQFFGPGTRLTVL.

The chain carries TRBV28 and TRBJ1-1, with D possibly TRBD1 on 6 matching bases. The V end lost 9 bases, the J end lost 2 bases, and 22 bases lay between the germline ends. Germline V gives CDR1 MDHEN, CDR2 SYDVKM. There are 16 residues in the CDR3. This CDR3 reads CASIPGGQGTNTEAFF. The CDR3 region has the DNA TGTGCCAGTATCCCGGGGGGGCAGGGAACCAACACTGAAGCTTTCTTT. Variable domain in full (rest from reference TRBV28 and TRBJ1-1): DVKVTQSSRYLVKRTGEKVFLECVQDMDHENMFWYRQDPGLGLRLIYFSYDVKMKEKGDIPEGYSVSREKKERFSLILESASTNQTSMYLCASIPGGQGTNTEAFFGQGTRLTVV.

V is TRBV5-4 and J is TRBJ2-7; 12 bases map to TRBD2. V was pared by 0 bases and J by 5 bases, with 12 bases of the junction left unmatched. Germline V CDR1 and CDR2: SGHNT, YYREEE (reference sequence). The length of the CDR3 is 18 residues. In nucleotides, the CDR3 is TGTGCCAGCAGCTTGGGTGGTCTAGCGGGAGGGAAATTAAACGAGCAGTACTTC. This translates into CASSLGGLAGGKLNEQYF.

The chain combines TRBV4-1 with TRBJ1-4; TRBD1 matches at 7 bases. The germline V gene encodes CDR1 MGHRA and CDR2 YSYEKL. The V gene end was trimmed by 4 bases and the J gene end by 8 bases; junction bases not matched to a gene: 1. The CDR3 covers 12 residues. The CDR3: CASSRTGEKLFF. The DNA of the CDR3 is TGCGCCAGCAGCCGGACAGGAGAAAAACTGTTTTTT.

The gene calls are TRBV12-3 or TRBV12-4 and TRBJ2-1; no firm D call. Trimming took off 6 bases at V and 7 bases at J, with 13 bases between the two ends. CDR3 length: 13 amino acids. The CDR3 DNA follows: TGTGCCAGCAGCCCGAGTCATTTTAATGAGCAGTTCTTC. It encodes CASSPSHFNEQFF.

The chain couples TRBV6-2 or TRBV6-3 to TRBJ2-1; 7 nucleotides line up with TRBD1. Germline lookup yields CDR1 MNHEY and CDR2 SVGEGT. V dropped 0 bases and J dropped 3; count of bases not matched to a gene: 2. The CDR3 is 15 amino acids. As DNA, the CDR3 is TGTGCCAGCAGTTACTCGGGACAGAACTACAATGAGCAGTTCTTC. Amino acid sequence: CASSYSGQNYNEQFF.

This chain connects TRBV10-3 to TRBJ1-1; 7 bases are a match to TRBD1. This CDR3 spans 14 amino acids. V lost 9 bases to trimming and J lost 6 bases; unmatched junction nucleotides: 13. Per the germline V gene, CDR1 is ENHRY and CDR2 is SYGVKD. CDR3 sequence: CAMSRGLGSPEAFF. The DNA for the CDR3 is TGTGCCATGTCGAGGGGGCTAGGGTCCCCTGAAGCTTTCTTT.

This chain joins TRBV7-9 and TRBJ1-2; perhaps TRBD1 as D (5 bases). The germline V gene has CDR1 SEHNR and CDR2 FQNEAQ (reference sequence). V was pared by 4 bases and J by 7 bases, with 13 bases between. This CDR3 is built from 13 residues. The CDR3 here is CASSSGQGGGYTF. In DNA, the CDR3 is TGTGCCAGCAGCTCCGGGCAGGGTGGTGGCTACACCTTC. The full variable domain, in which reference TRBV7-9 and TRBJ1-2 provide the parts outside the CDR3, is DTGVSQNPRHKITKRGQNVTFRCDPISEHNRLYWYRQTLGQGPEFLTYFQNEAQLEKSRLLSDRFSAERPKGSFSTLEIQRTEQGDSAMYLCASSSGQGGGYTFGSGTRLTVV.

This chain links TRBV27 with TRBJ1-4; D unresolved. The CDR3 has 17 amino acids. V was trimmed by 5 bases and J by 0 bases, leaving 16 bases between them. The V gene's germline CDR1 is MNHEY and CDR2 SMNVEV (reference sequence). The CDR3 DNA follows: TGTGCCAGCAGTCCCGGGATAGGTCTTACAACTAATGAAAAACTGTTTTTT. Amino acid sequence: CASSPGIGLTTNEKLFF.

This chain uses TRBV14 with TRBJ2-1; TRBD2 agrees at 9 bases. The CDR3 length is 15 residues. Germline V CDR1 and CDR2: SGHDN, FVKESK. Trimming took 1 base from V and 9 from J; bases not matched to a gene: 7. CDR3: CASSQGLAGRGEQFF. For the CDR3, the DNA is TGTGCCAGCAGCCAAGGTCTAGCGGGAAGGGGTGAGCAGTTCTTC.

CDR3 nucleotide sequence: TGTGCCAGCAGCCTAGGGACTAGCGGGAGTCCTTGGAACGAGCAGTACTTC. Amino acids: CASSLGTSGSPWNEQYF. The chain joins TRBV4-2 to TRBJ2-7; the match to TRBD2 covers 14 bases. Trimming cost V 4 bases and J 5 bases; bases outside gene matches: 10. The CDR3 has 17 amino acids. Germline V CDR1 and CDR2: LGHNA, YNFKEQ.

The chain combines TRBV9 with TRBJ2-2; 8 nucleotides match TRBD1. V lost 2 bases, J lost 5 bases, and 8 bases stayed unmatched. Germline lookup yields CDR1 SGDLS and CDR2 YYNGEE. The CDR3 is 16 residues long. CDR3 amino acids: CASSVSGTGATGELFF. The CDR3 DNA reads as TGTGCCAGCAGCGTCAGTGGGACAGGCGCAACCGGGGAGCTGTTTTTT.

This chain connects TRBV30 to TRBJ1-1; 10 positions agree with TRBD1. The ends lost 3 bases at V and 5 bases at J; junction bases unmatched: 12. The CDR3 spans 16 residues. In germline, CDR1 is GTSNPN, CDR2 SVGIG (reference sequence). The CDR3 reads CAWSPLDRGTNTEAFF. In nucleotides, the CDR3 is TGTGCCTGGAGCCCGCTGGACAGGGGGACGAATACTGAAGCTTTCTTT.

CDR3 protein: CASGFRVTRIHTDTQYF. CDR3 in DNA: TGTGCTAGTGGTTTCCGGGTCACCCGAATACACACAGATACGCAGTATTTT. The rearrangement links TRBV12-5 to TRBJ2-3; D call uncertain. Trimming removed 3 bases from V and 2 bases from J, with 18 bases in between. This CDR3 has 17 residues. The germline gives CDR1 LGHNT, CDR2 FRNRAP.

The chain has TRBV5-1 and TRBJ2-5, with TRBD1 matching over 8 bases. From germline, CDR1 is SGHRS and CDR2 YFSETQ. The CDR3 covers 16 residues. Trimming at V came to 5 bases and at J to 9 bases, leaving 18 bases not matched to a gene. The DNA for the CDR3 is TGCGCCAGCAGAGTCAACCCGGGACAGGTCAGCGAGGCCCAGTACTTC. Amino acids: CASRVNPGQVSEAQYF.

This clone was recorded a few times. The chain links TRBV5-5 to TRBJ2-5, with 8 bases matching TRBD1. The CDR3 length is 17 residues. The ends lost 0 bases at V and 2 bases at J; junction bases unmatched: 9. Germline V gene data show CDR1 as SGHKS and CDR2 as YYEKEE (reference sequence). CDR3: CASSLVGQGATQETQYF. The CDR3 nucleotides read TGTGCCAGCAGCTTGGTCGGACAGGGCGCAACGCAAGAGACCCAGTACTTC.

V is TRBV11-2 and J is TRBJ2-5, with unresolved D. The germline V gene has CDR1 SGHAT and CDR2 FQNNGV. CDR3 length equals 13 residues. Deletions cut 1 base from V and 5 bases from J, with 8 bases between. CDR3 loop: CASSLGVHETQYF. For the CDR3, the DNA is TGTGCCAGCAGCTTAGGTGTTCATGAGACCCAGTACTTC.

The rearrangement links TRBV5-1 to TRBJ2-2; D may be TRBD2 (5 bases). The germline V and J ends were trimmed by 4 bases and 7 bases, with 20 bases remaining between them. CDR1 is SGHRS, CDR2 YFSETQ, per germline. This CDR3 is built from 16 residues. Here the CDR3 reads CASSPSGRGESGELFF. The CDR3 DNA sequence: TGCGCCAGCAGCCCCTCCGGCCGGGGTGAAAGCGGGGAGCTGTTTTTT.

The chain combines TRBV6-2 or TRBV6-3 with TRBJ2-5; 8 bases align to TRBD2. The CDR3 contains 16 residues. The germline V gene encodes CDR1 MNHEY and CDR2 SVGEGT. The V segment lost 4 bases and the J segment 1 base; nucleotides outside the gene matches: 8. The CDR3 reads CASSSGLAGIQETQYF. The CDR3 DNA is TGTGCCAGCAGTTCGGGTTTAGCGGGGATCCAAGAGACCCAGTACTTC.

The chain has TRBV7-9 and TRBJ1-1, with D possibly being TRBD1 (6 bases). The CDR3 sequence is 14 residues long. The V end lost 3 bases, the J end lost 1 base, and 9 bases lay between the germline ends. From germline, CDR1 is SEHNR and CDR2 FQNEAQ (reference sequence). Here the CDR3 reads CASSFQGTNTEAFF. CDR3 bases: TGTGCCAGCAGCTTCCAGGGGACGAACACTGAAGCTTTCTTT.

The rearrangement joins TRBV14 to TRBJ1-3, with a weak D call TRBD1 (5 bases). Trimming cost V 4 bases and J 1 base, with 17 bases left between them. This CDR3 region has 17 residues. The germline gives CDR1 SGHDN, CDR2 FVKESK. The CDR3 spells CASSPLLFGTSGNTIYF. The CDR3, as DNA: TGTGCCAGCAGCCCCCTTCTTTTTGGGACTTCTGGAAACACCATATATTTT.